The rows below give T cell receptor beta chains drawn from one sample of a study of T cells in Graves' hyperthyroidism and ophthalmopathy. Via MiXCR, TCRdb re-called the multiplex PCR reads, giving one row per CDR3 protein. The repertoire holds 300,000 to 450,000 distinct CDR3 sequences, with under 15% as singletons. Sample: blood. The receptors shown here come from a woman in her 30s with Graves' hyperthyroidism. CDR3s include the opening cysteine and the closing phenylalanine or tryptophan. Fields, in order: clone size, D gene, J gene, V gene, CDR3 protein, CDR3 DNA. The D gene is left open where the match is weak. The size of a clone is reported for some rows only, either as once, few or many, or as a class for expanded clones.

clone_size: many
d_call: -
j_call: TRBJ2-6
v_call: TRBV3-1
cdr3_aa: CASSHQGTRPSGANVLTF
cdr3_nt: TGTGCCAGCAGCCATCAGGGGACGCGACCCTCTGGGGCCAACGTCCTGACTTTC

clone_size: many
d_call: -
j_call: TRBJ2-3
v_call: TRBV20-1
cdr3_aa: CSARIPIGSTDTQYF
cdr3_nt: TGCAGTGCTAGAATCCCCATTGGAAGCACAGATACGCAGTATTTT

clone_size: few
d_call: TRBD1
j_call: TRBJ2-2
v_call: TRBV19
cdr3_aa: CASSIGQANTGELFF
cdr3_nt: TGTGCCAGTAGTATCGGACAGGCGAACACCGGGGAGCTGTTTTTT

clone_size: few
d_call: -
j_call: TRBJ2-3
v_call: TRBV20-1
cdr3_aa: CSARVGATDTQYF
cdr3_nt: TGCAGTGCTAGAGTGGGGGCGACAGATACGCAGTATTTT

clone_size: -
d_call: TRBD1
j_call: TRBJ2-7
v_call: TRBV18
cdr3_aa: CASSPQGADDEQYF
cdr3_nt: TGTGCCAGCTCACCACAGGGGGCGGACGACGAGCAGTACTTC

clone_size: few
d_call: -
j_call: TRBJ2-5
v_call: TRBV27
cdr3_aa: CASSSYTGRSETQYF
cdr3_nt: TGTGCCAGCAGTTCTTATACAGGGAGGTCGGAGACCCAGTACTTC

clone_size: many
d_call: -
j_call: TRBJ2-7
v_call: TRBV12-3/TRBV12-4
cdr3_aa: CASSSRERRSYEQYF
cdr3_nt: TGTGCCAGCAGTTCCCGGGAAAGGCGATCCTACGAGCAGTACTTC

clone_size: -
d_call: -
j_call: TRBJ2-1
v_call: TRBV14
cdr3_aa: CASSQGAFEQFF
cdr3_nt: TGTGCCAGCAGCCAAGGGGCCTTTGAGCAGTTCTTC

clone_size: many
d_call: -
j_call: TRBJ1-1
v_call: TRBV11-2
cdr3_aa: CASSLSRPNTEAFF
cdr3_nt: TGTGCCAGCAGCTTATCACGGCCCAACACTGAAGCTTTCTTT

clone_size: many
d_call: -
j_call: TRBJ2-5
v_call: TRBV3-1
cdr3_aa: CASSQDASGKTQYF
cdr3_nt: TGTGCCAGCAGCCAAGATGCCAGTGGGAAGACCCAGTACTTC

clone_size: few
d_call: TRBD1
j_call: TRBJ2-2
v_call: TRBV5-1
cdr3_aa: CASSPGTGKRIGELFF
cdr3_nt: TGCGCCAGCAGCCCCGGGACAGGGAAGCGTATCGGGGAGCTGTTTTTT

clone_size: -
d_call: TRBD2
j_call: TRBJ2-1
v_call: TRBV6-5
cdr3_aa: CASSYGLAGGGDEQFF
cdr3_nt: TGTGCCAGCAGTTATGGCCTAGCGGGAGGGGGTGATGAGCAGTTCTTC

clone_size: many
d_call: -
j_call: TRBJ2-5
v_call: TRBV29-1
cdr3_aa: CSVTKLGQTQYF
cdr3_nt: TGCAGCGTTACAAAACTAGGGCAGACCCAGTACTTC

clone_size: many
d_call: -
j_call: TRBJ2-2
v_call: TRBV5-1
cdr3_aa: CASSLPPTSPGELFF
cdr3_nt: TGCGCCAGCAGCTTGCCTCCAACTAGTCCCGGGGAGCTGTTTTTT

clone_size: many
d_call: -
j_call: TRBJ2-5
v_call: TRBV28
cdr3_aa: CASSGSGGPVEETQYF
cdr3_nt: TGTGCCAGCAGTGGGTCAGGGGGGCCGGTCGAAGAGACCCAGTACTTC

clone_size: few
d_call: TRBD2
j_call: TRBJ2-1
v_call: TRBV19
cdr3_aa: CASSTGLNNEQFF
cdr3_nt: TGTGCCAGTAGTACGGGACTAAACAATGAGCAGTTCTTC

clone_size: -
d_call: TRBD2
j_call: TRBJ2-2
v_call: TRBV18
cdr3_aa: CASSPPTFAGAREAGELFF
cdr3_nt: TGTGCCAGCTCACCACCGACGTTTGCGGGAGCTCGGGAGGCCGGGGAGCTGTTTTTT

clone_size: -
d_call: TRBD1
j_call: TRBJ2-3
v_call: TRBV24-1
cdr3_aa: CATSGSDRAKSTDTQYF
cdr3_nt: TGTGCCACCAGTGGTTCGGACAGGGCCAAAAGCACAGATACGCAGTATTTT

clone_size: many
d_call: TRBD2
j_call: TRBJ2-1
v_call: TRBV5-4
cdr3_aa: CASSGTGLPETTYNEQFF
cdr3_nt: TGTGCCAGCAGCGGAACGGGACTACCCGAAACGACCTACAATGAGCAGTTCTTC

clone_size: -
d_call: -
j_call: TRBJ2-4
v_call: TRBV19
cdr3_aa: CASSIAWVEEGAKNIQYF
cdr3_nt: TGTGCCAGTAGTATAGCGTGGGTTGAGGAGGGAGCCAAAAACATTCAGTACTTC

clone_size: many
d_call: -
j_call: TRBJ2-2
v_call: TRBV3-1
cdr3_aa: CASSQAPLDTVSVELFF
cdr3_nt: TGTGCCAGCAGCCAAGCCCCACTAGACACCGTCTCGGTGGAGCTGTTTTTT

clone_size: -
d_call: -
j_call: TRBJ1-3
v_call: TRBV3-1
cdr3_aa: CASSQVGGTGNTIYF
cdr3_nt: TGTGCCAGCAGCCAAGTGGGAGGGACTGGAAACACCATATATTTT

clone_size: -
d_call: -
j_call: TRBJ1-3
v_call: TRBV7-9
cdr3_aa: CASSAGWGNTIYF
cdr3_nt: TGTGCCAGCAGCGCAGGATGGGGAAACACCATATATTTT

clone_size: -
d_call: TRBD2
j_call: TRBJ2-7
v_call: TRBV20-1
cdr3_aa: CSARWGGSYEQYF
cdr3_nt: TGCAGTGCTAGATGGGGGGGCTCCTACGAGCAGTACTTC

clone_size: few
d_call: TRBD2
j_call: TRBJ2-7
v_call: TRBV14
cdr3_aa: CASSQPGGLVEQYF
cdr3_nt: TGTGCCAGCAGCCAACCGGGAGGGCTAGTCGAGCAGTACTTC

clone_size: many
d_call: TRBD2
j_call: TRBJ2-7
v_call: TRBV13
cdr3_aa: CASSFSGRSHEQYF
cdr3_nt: TGTGCCAGCAGCTTTAGCGGGAGGTCCCACGAGCAGTACTTC

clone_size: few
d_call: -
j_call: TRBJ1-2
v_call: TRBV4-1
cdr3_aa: CASSQDQDSDYGYTF
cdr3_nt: TGCGCCAGCAGCCAAGATCAGGACAGCGACTATGGCTACACCTTC

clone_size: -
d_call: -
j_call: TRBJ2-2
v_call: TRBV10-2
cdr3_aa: CASKTGYTGELFF
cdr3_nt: TGCGCCAGCAAAACTGGATACACCGGGGAGCTGTTTTTT

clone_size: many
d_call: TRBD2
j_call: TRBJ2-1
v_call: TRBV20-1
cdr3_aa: CSARDSTSASSYNEQFF
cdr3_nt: TGCAGTGCTAGAGATTCGACTAGCGCGAGCTCCTACAATGAGCAGTTCTTC

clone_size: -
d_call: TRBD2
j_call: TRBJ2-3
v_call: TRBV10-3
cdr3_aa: CATLGTSGRAGTDTQYF
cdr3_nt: TGTGCCACCCTTGGGACTAGCGGGAGGGCCGGCACAGATACGCAGTATTTT

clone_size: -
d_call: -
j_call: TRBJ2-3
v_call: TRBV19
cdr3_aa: CASNGRSDTQYF
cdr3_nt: TGTGCCAGTAACGGTCGCTCAGATACGCAGTATTTT

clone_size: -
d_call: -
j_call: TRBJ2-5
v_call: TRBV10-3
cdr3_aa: CAIRPTGQGGFETQYF
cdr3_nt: TGTGCCATCAGACCTACCGGACAGGGAGGGTTTGAGACCCAGTACTTC

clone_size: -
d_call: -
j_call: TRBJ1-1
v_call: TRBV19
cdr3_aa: CASSKQGYTEAFF
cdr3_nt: TGTGCCAGTAGTAAACAGGGATACACTGAAGCTTTCTTT

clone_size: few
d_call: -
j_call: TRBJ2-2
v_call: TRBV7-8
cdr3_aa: CASSLLGSSNTGELFF
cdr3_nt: TGTGCCAGCAGTCTCCTGGGGAGTTCGAACACCGGGGAGCTGTTTTTT

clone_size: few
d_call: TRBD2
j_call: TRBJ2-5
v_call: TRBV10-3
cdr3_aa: CAISDGGSKEAQYF
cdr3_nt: TGTGCCATCAGTGACGGGGGGTCTAAAGAGGCCCAGTACTTC

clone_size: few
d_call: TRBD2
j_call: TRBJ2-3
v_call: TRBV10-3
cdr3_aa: CAITPSGTTDTQYF
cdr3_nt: TGTGCCATCACCCCTAGCGGGACCACAGATACGCAGTATTTT

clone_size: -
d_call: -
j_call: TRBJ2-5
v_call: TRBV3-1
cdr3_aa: CASSHGASQETQYF
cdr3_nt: TGTGCCAGCAGCCACGGGGCCAGTCAAGAGACCCAGTACTTC

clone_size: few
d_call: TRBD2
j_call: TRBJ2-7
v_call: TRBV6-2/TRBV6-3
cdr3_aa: CASSYSPSGGISYEQYF
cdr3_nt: TGTGCCAGCAGTTACTCCCCATCCGGGGGGATCTCCTACGAGCAGTACTTC

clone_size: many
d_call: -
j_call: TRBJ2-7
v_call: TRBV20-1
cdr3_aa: CSARGGVSYEQYF
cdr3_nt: TGCAGTGCTAGGGGGGGAGTTTCCTACGAGCAGTACTTC

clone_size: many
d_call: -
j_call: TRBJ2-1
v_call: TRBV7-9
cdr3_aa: CASSDPAYNEQFF
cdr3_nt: TGTGCCAGCAGCGATCCTGCCTACAATGAGCAGTTCTTC

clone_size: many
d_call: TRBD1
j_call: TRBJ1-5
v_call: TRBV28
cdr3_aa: CASSLSSRGRGQPQHF
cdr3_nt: TGTGCCAGCAGTTTATCATCCAGGGGGCGCGGTCAGCCCCAGCATTTT

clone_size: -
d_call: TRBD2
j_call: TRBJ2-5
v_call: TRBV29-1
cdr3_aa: CSVEGLAGAGQETQYF
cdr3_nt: TGCAGCGTTGAGGGCCTAGCGGGAGCTGGGCAGGAGACCCAGTACTTC

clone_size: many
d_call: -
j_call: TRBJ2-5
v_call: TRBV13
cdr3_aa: CASKGSGKGQETQYF
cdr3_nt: TGTGCCAGCAAGGGGTCAGGGAAGGGACAAGAGACCCAGTACTTC

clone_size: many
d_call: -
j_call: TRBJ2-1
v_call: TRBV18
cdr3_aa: CASSPRSDNEQFF
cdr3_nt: TGTGCCAGCTCACCACGGAGTGATAATGAGCAGTTCTTC

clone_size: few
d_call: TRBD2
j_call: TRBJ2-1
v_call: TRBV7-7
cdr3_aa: CASSPKPRTSGYNEQFF
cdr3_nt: TGTGCTAGCAGTCCCAAGCCCCGGACTAGCGGCTACAATGAGCAGTTCTTC

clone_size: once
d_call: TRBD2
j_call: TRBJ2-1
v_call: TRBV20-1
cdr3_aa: CSADAGLAGHNEQLF
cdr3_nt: TGCAGTGCTGACGCGGGACTAGCGGGTCACAATGAGCAGCTCTTC

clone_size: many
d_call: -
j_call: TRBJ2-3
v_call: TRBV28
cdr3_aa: CASSRDNSDTQYF
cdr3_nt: TGTGCCAGCAGTCGGGACAACTCAGATACGCAGTATTTT

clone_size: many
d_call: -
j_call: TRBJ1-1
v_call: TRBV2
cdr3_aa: CASRARGTVTEAFF
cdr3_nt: TGTGCCAGCAGAGCCCGGGGCACGGTCACTGAAGCTTTCTTT